A selection of T cell receptor beta chains follows, all from one sample in a study of T cells in tuberculosis. The assay was immunoSEQ multiplex PCR, and TCRdb's table has in-frame clones only and misses some. The top ten clones hold 1.5% to 2% of a sample with about 88,000 clones, just over 90% of them seen once. Material for sequencing was CD1b-GMM tetramer-negative cells sorted from PBMCs. These receptors originate from an adult woman with latent tuberculosis. The CDR3 runs from the conserved cysteine through the conserved F or W. The D gene is left open where the match is weak.

NA TRBJ2-7 TRBV28 CASSLTQGGYEQYF
NA TRBJ2-2 TRBV9 CASSVGPSHTGELFF
TRBD1 TRBJ1-2 TRBV6-1 CASSETGGDYGYTF
NA TRBJ2-6 TRBV6-4 CASSARQEISGANVLTF
NA TRBJ2-7 TRBV5-6 CASTMTGQIYEQYF
TRBD1 TRBJ1-5 TRBV28 CASMTPGTGGQPQHF
TRBD1 TRBJ1-2 TRBV11-2 CASSLARNLTGLHGYTF
NA TRBJ1-3 TRBV11-2 CASSLSGDTIYF
NA TRBJ2-5 TRBV28 CASSQNQETQYF
NA TRBJ2-1 TRBV4-1 CASSQDLARYEQFF
TRBD2 TRBJ2-3 TRBV5-1 CASSLGLAGTDTQYF
TRBD1 TRBJ1-2 TRBV18 CASSLRGQSYGYTF
NA TRBJ1-2 TRBV5-6 CASSSQTPRATLGGYTF
TRBD2 TRBJ2-3 TRBV5-1 CASSTGGPDTQYF
NA TRBJ1-3 TRBV5-4 CASSLQGRSGNTIYF
NA TRBJ1-1 TRBV5-1 CASSLAGSMNTEAFF
NA TRBJ2-5 TRBV7-8 CASSLGDSVETQYF
NA TRBJ1-2 TRBV6-5 CASRRGLTRGYTF
TRBD2 TRBJ2-3 TRBV7-2 CASSATSGATDTQYF
NA TRBJ1-5 TRBV6-1 CASSIGTSSNQPQHF
NA TRBJ2-5 TRBV11-2 CASSLVPTREGTQYF
TRBD1 TRBJ1-3 TRBV5-1 CASSLRTGFGNTIYF
TRBD1 TRBJ1-3 TRBV6-1 CASSGTGGRNTIYF
NA TRBJ1-2 TRBV30 CAWRGGGADYGYTF
TRBD1 TRBJ1-6 TRBV6-1 CASSLRDRGDSPLHF
NA TRBJ2-2 TRBV29-1 CSVPRGYTGELFF